This paragraph reports one TCR beta chain. Its antigen is not known. Eight distinct reactions (per sample) were used to make the cDNA. TCRdb reworked the 5' RACE reads into one entry per CDR3 protein, no DNA. Recorded for this sample: a few hundred thousand distinct CDR3 sequences. The CDR3 consists of 15 residues. The germline V gene encodes CDR1 MNHEY and CDR2 SVGEGT. This sample stems from a study of monozygotic twins with inflammatory bowel disease. General study results and limits: Healthy co-twins showed greater TCRbeta diversity (inverse Simpson) than IBD patients. Repertoire likeness was no different across concordant and discordant twins, perhaps owing to restricted power. For IBD, no single strong associated signal or clonotype was supported.

This chain connects TRBV6-2 or TRBV6-3 to TRBJ2-3; TCRdb indicates TRBD1, and absent DNA this call remains unverified. The TCR comes from a human donor with ulcerative colitis or Crohn's disease, or a healthy co-twin of an affected twin (not recorded which). The material sequenced was blood. CDR3 residues: CASSYRGWTTDTQYF.